Reported below is one T cell receptor beta chain. Its antigen is undetermined. PCR was performed using 60 Vbeta and 13 Jbeta primers. Per the original data handling: Counted up in a later analysis, unique TCR beta chains came to 65 million to 100 million, with around 9.9 million shared. Libraries were prepared by immunoSEQ multiplex PCR; TCRdb keeps only in-frame clonotypes and omits some of them. The V and J calls and clone size are taken from that table; D and trimming were inferred from the DNA. Among about 87,000 clones listed, roughly 70% were seen once. This entry belongs to a study of cytomegalovirus exposure and HLA in healthy donors. Turning to the study itself: Among about 179 million T cells, an earlier analysis found 95 million to 140 million unique TCR beta sequences. When 398 donors were genotyped, approximately 81% of them were found to fall in the Caucasian-associated ancestry cluster.

Study-level findings and limits: It is likely that the observed cluster of highly shared sequence variants was a sequencing artifact.

Germline V gene lookup returns CDR1 SGHNT and CDR2 YYREEE (reference sequence). Trimming pared 6 bases from V and 0 bases from J, leaving 14 bases between. The CDR3 length is 15 residues. The chain uses TRBV5-4 and TRBJ2-3; TRBD2 is a possible D gene (6 bases). This TCR derives from a man younger than 45 in good health and CMV-seropositive. Sequencing used PBMCs. The CDR3 DNA sequence: TGTGCCAGCACCAAATACGGGACTAGCACAGATACGCAGTATTTT. This encodes CASTKYGTSTDTQYF.